A selection of T cell receptor beta chains follows, all from one sample in a study of tumor T cells in aggressive B-cell lymphoma. Method: immunoSEQ multiplex PCR; TCRdb's copy keeps in-frame clones and lacks some. Of roughly 2,900 clones in the sample, roughly 93% were seen once. Specimen: tumor tissue. The receptors originated from an adult with diffuse large B cell lymphoma. CDR3s include the opening cysteine and the closing phenylalanine or tryptophan. A D gene is named only where the DNA matches it firmly. Part of the rows lack a size; the others show once, few, many or a class for expanded clones.

CDR3 protein,CDR3 DNA,J gene,V gene,CDR3 length,clone size,D gene
CASSPRTGHDEAFF,TGTGCCAGCAGTCCCCGGACAGGCCATGATGAAGCTTTCTTT,TRBJ1-1,TRBV6-1,14,-,TRBD1
CASSFIDEQFF,TGTGCCAGCAGTTTTATTGATGAGCAGTTCTTC,TRBJ2-1,TRBV28,11,-,-
CASSRSSEETQYF,TGTGCCAGCAGCAGGTCCAGCGAAGAGACCCAGTACTTC,TRBJ2-5,TRBV7-3,13,-,-
CASSLWTGHGELFF,TGTGCCAGCAGCCTTTGGACAGGGCACGGGGAGCTGTTTTTT,TRBJ2-2,TRBV7-9,14,-,TRBD1
CASSLASGSSYNEQFF,TGCGCCAGCAGCTTGGCCTCTGGTAGCTCCTACAATGAGCAGTTCTTC,TRBJ2-1,TRBV5-1,16,-,-
CASSLEGQGNYGYTF,TGTGCCAGCAGCCTTGAGGGACAGGGAAACTATGGCTACACCTTC,TRBJ1-2,TRBV4-2,15,-,TRBD1
CASSPGNEQYF,TGCGCCAGCAGCCCCGGGAACGAGCAGTACTTC,TRBJ2-7,TRBV5-1,11,once,-
CATSRIPFGQYF,TGTGCCACCAGCAGAATACCTTTCGGGCAGTATTTT,TRBJ2-3,TRBV15,12,-,-
CASSTWTGTYEQYF,TGTGCCAGCAGTACATGGACAGGAACCTACGAGCAGTACTTC,TRBJ2-7,TRBV28,14,-,TRBD1
CASSTGTGGGGEKLFF,TGCGCCAGCAGTACCGGGACAGGGGGTGGGGGTGAAAAACTGTTTTTT,TRBJ1-4,TRBV5-1,16,-,TRBD1
CASRRQGNTEAFF,TGTGCCAGCAGAAGACAGGGGAACACTGAAGCTTTTTTT,TRBJ1-1,TRBV6-5,13,-,TRBD1
CASSPGPFHPGTEGYGYTF,TGTGCCAGTAGCCCTGGGCCGTTCCACCCAGGGACAGAAGGCTATGGCTACACCTTC,TRBJ1-2,TRBV19,19,-,TRBD1
CASLGGQEKYEQYF,TGCGCCAGCCTGGGGGGGCAAGAGAAATACGAGCAGTACTTC,TRBJ2-7,TRBV10-2,14,-,-
CASSRANEKLFF,TGTGCCAGCTCCCGAGCTAATGAAAAACTGTTTTTT,TRBJ1-4,TRBV27,12,-,-
CASSQMERIAFF,TGTGCCAGCAGCCAAATGGAGAGAATAGCTTTCTTT,TRBJ1-1,TRBV7-9,12,-,-
CASSEARASGRGEQFF,TGTGCCAGCAGTGAAGCTCGGGCTAGCGGGAGAGGTGAGCAGTTCTTC,TRBJ2-1,TRBV2,16,-,TRBD2
CASSLAGSAVQYF,TGTGCCAGCAGCTTAGCGGGATCCGCCGTGCAGTACTTT,TRBJ2-7,TRBV11-3,13,-,-
CASSEWRLDEETQYF,TGTGCCAGCAGTGAATGGAGACTAGACGAAGAGACCCAGTACTTC,TRBJ2-5,TRBV25-1,15,-,-
CASSLDRYNEQFF,TGTGCCAGCAGCTTGGACAGATACAATGAGCAGTTCTTC,TRBJ2-1,TRBV5-8,13,-,-
CASSLIQGTGGYTF,TGTGCCAGCAGCCTCATACAGGGAACAGGTGGCTACACCTTC,TRBJ1-2,TRBV6-4,14,-,-
CASSFGDRVDYEQYF,TGTGCCAGCAGCTTCGGGGACAGGGTAGACTACGAGCAGTACTTC,TRBJ2-7,TRBV5-6,15,-,TRBD1
CASSPTTTGGETQYF,TGTGCCAGCAGCCCAACAACAACAGGGGGGGAGACCCAGTACTTC,TRBJ2-5,TRBV7-7,15,-,TRBD1
CASSLRRLVETQYF,TGTGCCAGCAGCTTGCGGAGACTAGTGGAGACCCAGTACTTC,TRBJ2-5,TRBV5-6,14,few,-
CASSPGQPSGGYTF,TGCGCCAGCAGCCCAGGGCAGCCCTCGGGCGGCTACACCTTC,TRBJ1-2,TRBV5-1,14,-,-
CASSGGTGEGATQYF,TGTGCCAGCAGTGGAGGGACAGGGGAGGGGGCGACCCAGTACTTC,TRBJ2-5,TRBV6-6,15,-,TRBD1